This T cell receptor (beta chain) came from a study of glioma-infiltrating T cells. The wider study: Dexamethasone exposure before glioma surgery was limited to six or fewer days.

This clonotype was observed a few times. CDR3 length: 15 amino acids. V lost 6 bases, J lost 5 bases, and 14 bases lay in between. Germline V gene lookup returns CDR1 MNHNS and CDR2 SASEGT. Amplification of TCR alpha and beta CDR3 regions from RNA used iRepertoire nested multiplex PCR. Using its own MiXCR run on the multiplex PCR reads, TCRdb lists one record per CDR3 protein. Altogether around 350,000 distinct CDR3 sequences are present, roughly two fifths being singletons, with the ten largest covering around 12%. The rearrangement uses TRBV6-1 and TRBJ1-6; tentatively, D is TRBD1 (6 bases). The sample taken for sequencing was glioma tissue, nonneoplastic brain tissue, or PBMCs (not recorded which). This TCR was sampled from a human donor with low-grade glioma or glioblastoma, undergoing nonglioma brain surgery, or in good health (not recorded which). Written as DNA, the CDR3 is TGTGCCAGCAGCCCTTCGGACAGCCATAATTCACCCCTCCACTTT. This gives the protein CASSPSDSHNSPLHF.